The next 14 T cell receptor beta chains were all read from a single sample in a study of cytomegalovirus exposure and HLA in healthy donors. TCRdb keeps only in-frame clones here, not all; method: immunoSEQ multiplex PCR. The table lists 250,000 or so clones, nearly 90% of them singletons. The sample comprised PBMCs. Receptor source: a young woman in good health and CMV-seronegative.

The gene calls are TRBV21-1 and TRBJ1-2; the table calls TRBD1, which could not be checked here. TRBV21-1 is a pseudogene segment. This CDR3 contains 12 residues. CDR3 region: CASSKGRGGYTF. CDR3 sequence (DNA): TGTGCCAGCAGCAAAGGCAGGGGTGGCTACACCTTC.

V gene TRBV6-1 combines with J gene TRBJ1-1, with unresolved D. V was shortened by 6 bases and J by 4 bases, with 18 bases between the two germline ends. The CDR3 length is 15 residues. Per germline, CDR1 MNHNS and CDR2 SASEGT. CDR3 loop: CASRLGGLVSTEAFF. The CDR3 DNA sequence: TGTGCCAGCAGACTAGGAGGCTTAGTGAGCACTGAAGCTTTCTTT.

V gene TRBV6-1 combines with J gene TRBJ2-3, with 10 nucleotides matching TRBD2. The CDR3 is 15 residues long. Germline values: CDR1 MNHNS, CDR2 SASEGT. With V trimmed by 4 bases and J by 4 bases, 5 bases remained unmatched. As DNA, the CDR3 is TGTGCCAGCAGTGCGGTAGCGGGGGGCCCAGATACGCAGTATTTT. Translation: CASSAVAGGPDTQYF.

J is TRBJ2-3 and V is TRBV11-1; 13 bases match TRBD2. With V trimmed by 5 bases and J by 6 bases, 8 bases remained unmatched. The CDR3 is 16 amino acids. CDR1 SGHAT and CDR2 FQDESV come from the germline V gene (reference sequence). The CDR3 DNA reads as TGTGCCAGCAGCCACGGACTAGCGGGGGCGGGGGATACGCAGTATTTT. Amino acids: CASSHGLAGAGDTQYF.

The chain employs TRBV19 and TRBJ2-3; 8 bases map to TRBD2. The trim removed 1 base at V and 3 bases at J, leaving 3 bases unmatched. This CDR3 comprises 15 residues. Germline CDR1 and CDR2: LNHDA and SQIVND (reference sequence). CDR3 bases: TGTGCCAGTAGTATAGCGGGGGGGTTAACAGATACGCAGTATTTT. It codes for CASSIAGGLTDTQYF. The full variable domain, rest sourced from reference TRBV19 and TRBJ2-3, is DGGITQSPKYLFRKEGQNVTLSCEQNLNHDAMYWYRQDPGQGLRLIYYSQIVNDFQKGDIAEGYSVSREKKESFPLTVTSAQKNPTAFYLCASSIAGGLTDTQYFGPGTRLTVL.

The CDR3 DNA sequence: TGTGCCAGCAGTTTAGCCGGGGTCACCGGGGAGCTGTTTTTT. Residues: CASSLAGVTGELFF. This sequence joins TRBV27 and TRBJ2-2, with TRBD2 as a possible D gene (5 bases). Trimming pared 2 bases from V and 4 bases from J, leaving 8 bases between. Germline values: CDR1 MNHEY, CDR2 SMNVEV (reference sequence). The CDR3 is 14 amino acids.

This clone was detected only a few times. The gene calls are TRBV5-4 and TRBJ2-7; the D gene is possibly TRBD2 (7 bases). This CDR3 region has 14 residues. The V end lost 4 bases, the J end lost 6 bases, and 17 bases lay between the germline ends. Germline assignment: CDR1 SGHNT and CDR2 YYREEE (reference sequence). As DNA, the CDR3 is TGTGCCAGCAGCCGCTCGAGGGGGGGCGGCGAGCAGTACTTC. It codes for CASSRSRGGGEQYF.

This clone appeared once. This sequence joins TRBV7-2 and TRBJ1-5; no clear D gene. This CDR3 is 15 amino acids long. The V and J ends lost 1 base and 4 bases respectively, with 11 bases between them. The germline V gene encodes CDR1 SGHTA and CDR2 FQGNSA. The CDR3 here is CASSLEYSNNQPQHF. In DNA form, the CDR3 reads TGTGCCAGCAGCTTAGAATACAGTAATAATCAGCCCCAGCATTTT.

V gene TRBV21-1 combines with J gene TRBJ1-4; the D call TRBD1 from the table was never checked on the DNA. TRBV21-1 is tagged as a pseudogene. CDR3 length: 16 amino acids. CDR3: CASRKPRDRGREKLFF. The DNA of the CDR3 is TGTGCCAGCAGGAAGCCCCGGGACAGGGGGCGTGAAAAACTGTTTTTT.

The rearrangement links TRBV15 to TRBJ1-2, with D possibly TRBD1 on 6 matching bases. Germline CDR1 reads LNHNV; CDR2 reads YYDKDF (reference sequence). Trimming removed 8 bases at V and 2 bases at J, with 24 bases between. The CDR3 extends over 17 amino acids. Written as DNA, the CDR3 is TGTGCCACCCTCGGCTGGGGGACACCTGTGCCCAACTATGGCTACACCTTC. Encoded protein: CATLGWGTPVPNYGYTF.

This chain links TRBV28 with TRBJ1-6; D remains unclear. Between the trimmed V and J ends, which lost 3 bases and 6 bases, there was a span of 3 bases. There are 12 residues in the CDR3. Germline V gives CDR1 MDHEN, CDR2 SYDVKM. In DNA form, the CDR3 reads TGTGCCAGCAGTTTCGGTAATTCACCCCTCCACTTT. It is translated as CASSFGNSPLHF.

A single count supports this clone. The CDR3 nucleotides read TGTGCCAGCAGCTCCACAGAAAATTCGAACACTGAAGCTTTCTTT. Its protein is CASSSTENSNTEAFF. The gene calls are TRBV7-9 and TRBJ1-1, with D unclear. The CDR3 sequence is 15 residues long. V lost 4 bases and J 1 base, leaving 13 bases between the germline ends. CDR1 SEHNR and CDR2 FQNEAQ come from the germline V gene (reference sequence).

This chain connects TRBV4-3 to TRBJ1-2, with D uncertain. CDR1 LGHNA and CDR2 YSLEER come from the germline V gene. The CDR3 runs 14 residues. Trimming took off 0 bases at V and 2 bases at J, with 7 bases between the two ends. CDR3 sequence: CASSQDRLNYGYTF. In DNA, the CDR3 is TGCGCCAGCAGCCAAGACAGACTAAACTATGGCTACACCTTC.

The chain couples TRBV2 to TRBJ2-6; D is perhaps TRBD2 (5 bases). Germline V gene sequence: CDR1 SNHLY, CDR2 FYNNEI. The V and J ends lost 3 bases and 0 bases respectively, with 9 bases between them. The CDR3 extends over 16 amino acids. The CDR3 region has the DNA TGTGCCAGCAGTGATCCTGGGAGCTCTGGGGCCAACGTCCTGACTTTC. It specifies CASSDPGSSGANVLTF.